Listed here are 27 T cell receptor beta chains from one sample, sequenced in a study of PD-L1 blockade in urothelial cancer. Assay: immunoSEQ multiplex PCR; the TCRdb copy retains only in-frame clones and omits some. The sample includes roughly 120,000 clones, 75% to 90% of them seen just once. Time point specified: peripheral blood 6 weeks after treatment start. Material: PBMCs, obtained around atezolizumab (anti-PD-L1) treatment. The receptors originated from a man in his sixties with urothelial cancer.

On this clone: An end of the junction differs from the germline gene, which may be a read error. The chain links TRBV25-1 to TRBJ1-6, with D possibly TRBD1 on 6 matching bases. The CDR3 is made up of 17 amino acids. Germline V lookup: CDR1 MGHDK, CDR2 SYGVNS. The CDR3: CASSEFTRADSNSPLHF. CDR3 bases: TGTGCCAGCAGCGAATTCACCCGAGCGGACAGTAATTCACCCCTCCACTTT.

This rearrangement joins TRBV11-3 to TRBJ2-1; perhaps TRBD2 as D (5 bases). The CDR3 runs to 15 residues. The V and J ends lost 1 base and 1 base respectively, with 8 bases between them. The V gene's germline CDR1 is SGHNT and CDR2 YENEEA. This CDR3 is CASSLGGSSYNEQFF. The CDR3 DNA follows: TGTGCCAGCAGCTTAGGAGGGAGTTCCTACAATGAGCAGTTCTTC. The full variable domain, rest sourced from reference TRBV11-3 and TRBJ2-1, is EAGVVQSPRYKIIEKKQPVAFWCNPISGHNTLYWYLQNLGQGPELLIRYENEEAVDDSQLPKDRFSAERLKGVDSTLKIQPAELGDSAVYLCASSLGGSSYNEQFFGPGTRLTVL.

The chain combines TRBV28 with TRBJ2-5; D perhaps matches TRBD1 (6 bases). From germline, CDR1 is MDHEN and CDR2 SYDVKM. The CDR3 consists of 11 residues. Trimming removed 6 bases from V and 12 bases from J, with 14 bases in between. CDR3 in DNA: TGTGCCAGCAGAACAGGGACGGAGGAGTACTTC. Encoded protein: CASRTGTEEYF. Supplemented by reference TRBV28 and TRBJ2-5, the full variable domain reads DVKVTQSSRYLVKRTGEKVFLECVQDMDHENMFWYRQDPGLGLRLIYFSYDVKMKEKGDIPEGYSVSREKKERFSLILESASTNQTSMYLCASRTGTEEYFGPGTRLLVL.

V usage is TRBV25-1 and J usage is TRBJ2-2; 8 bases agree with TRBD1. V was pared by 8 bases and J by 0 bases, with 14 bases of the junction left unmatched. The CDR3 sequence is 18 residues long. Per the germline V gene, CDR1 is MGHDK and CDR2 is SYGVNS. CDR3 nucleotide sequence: TGTGCCAGCGAACGGACAGGGTTCTTTTCGGCGAACACCGGGGAGCTGTTTTTT. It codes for CASERTGFFSANTGELFF. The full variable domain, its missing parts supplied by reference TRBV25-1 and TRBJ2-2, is EADIYQTPRYLVIGTGKKITLECSQTMGHDKMYWYQQDPGMELHLIHYSYGVNSTEKGDLSSESTVSRIRTEHFPLTLESARPSHTSQYLCASERTGFFSANTGELFFGEGSRLTVL.

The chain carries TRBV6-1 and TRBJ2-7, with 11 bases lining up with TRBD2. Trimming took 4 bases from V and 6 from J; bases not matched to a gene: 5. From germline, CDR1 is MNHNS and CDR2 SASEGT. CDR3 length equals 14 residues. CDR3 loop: CASSATSGMIEQYF. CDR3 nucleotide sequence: TGTGCCAGCAGTGCGACTAGCGGGATGATCGAGCAGTACTTC.

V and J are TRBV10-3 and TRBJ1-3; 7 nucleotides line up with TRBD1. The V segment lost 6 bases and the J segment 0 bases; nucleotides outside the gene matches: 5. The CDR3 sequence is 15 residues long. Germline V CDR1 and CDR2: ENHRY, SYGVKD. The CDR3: CAISPGQSSGNTIYF. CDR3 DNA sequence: TGTGCCATCAGCCCGGGACAGAGCTCTGGAAACACCATATATTTT.

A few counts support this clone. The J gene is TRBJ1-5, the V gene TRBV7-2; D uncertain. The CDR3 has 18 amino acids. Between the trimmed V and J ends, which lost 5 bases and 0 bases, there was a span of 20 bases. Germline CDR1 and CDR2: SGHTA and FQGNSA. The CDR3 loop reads CASSLRAINFYSNQPQHF. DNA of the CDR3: TGTGCCAGCAGCCTGCGGGCCATTAACTTTTATAGCAATCAGCCCCAGCATTTT.

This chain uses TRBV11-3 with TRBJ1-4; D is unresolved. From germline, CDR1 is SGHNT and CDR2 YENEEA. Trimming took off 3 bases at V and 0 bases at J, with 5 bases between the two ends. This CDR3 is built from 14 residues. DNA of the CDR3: TGTGCCAGCAGCTTCTCTACAACTAATGAAAAACTGTTTTTT. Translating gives CASSFSTTNEKLFF. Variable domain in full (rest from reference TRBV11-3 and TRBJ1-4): EAGVVQSPRYKIIEKKQPVAFWCNPISGHNTLYWYLQNLGQGPELLIRYENEEAVDDSQLPKDRFSAERLKGVDSTLKIQPAELGDSAVYLCASSFSTTNEKLFFGSGTQLSVL.

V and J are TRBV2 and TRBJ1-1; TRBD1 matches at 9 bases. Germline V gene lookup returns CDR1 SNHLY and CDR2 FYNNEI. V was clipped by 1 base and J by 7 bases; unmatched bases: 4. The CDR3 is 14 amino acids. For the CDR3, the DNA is TGTGCCAGCAGTGAAGGACAGGGGGAGGGTGAAGCTTTCTTT. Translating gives CASSEGQGEGEAFF.

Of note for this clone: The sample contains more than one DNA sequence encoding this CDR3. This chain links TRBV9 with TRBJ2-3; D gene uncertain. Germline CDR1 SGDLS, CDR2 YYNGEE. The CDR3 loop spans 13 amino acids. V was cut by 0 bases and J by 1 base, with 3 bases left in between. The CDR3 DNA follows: TGTGCCAGCAGCGTAGCTGGCACAGATACGCAGTATTTT. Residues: CASSVAGTDTQYF. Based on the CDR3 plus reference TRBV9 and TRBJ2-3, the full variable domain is DSGVTQTPKHLITATGQRVTLRCSPRSGDLSVYWYQQSLDQGLQFLIQYYNGEERAKGNILERFSAQQFPDLHSELNLSSLELGDSALYFCASSVAGTDTQYFGPGTRLTVL.

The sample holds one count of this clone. The CDR3 loop is CASSSRQVNGEKLFF. Written as DNA, the CDR3 is TGTGCCAGCAGCTCCCGACAGGTTAATGGTGAAAAACTGTTTTTT. The gene calls are TRBV13 and TRBJ1-4; maybe TRBD1 (6 bases). CDR1 and CDR2 from the germline V gene are PRHDT and FYEKMQ (reference sequence). The CDR3 is made up of 15 amino acids. V gave up 4 bases and J gave up 7 bases, with 16 bases separating them. Supplemented by reference TRBV13 and TRBJ1-4, the full variable domain reads AAGVIQSPRHLIKEKRETATLKCYPIPRHDTVYWYQQGPGQDPQFLISFYEKMQSDKGSIPDRFSAQQFSDYHSELNMSSLELGDSALYFCASSSRQVNGEKLFFGSGTQLSVL.

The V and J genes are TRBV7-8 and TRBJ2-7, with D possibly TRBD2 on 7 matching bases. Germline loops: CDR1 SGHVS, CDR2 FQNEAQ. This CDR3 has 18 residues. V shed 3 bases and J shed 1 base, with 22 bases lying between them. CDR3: CASSFPAGARGPSYEQYF. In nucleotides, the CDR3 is TGTGCCAGCAGCTTTCCCGCGGGGGCGCGGGGGCCTTCCTACGAGCAGTACTTC.

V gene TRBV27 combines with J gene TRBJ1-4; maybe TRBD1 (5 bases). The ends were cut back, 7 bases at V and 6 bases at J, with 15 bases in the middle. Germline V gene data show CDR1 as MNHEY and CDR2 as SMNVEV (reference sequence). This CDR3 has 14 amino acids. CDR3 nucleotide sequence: TGTGCCAGCACCCCGAGGTTAGGGGATGAAAAACTGTTTTTT. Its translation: CASTPRLGDEKLFF.

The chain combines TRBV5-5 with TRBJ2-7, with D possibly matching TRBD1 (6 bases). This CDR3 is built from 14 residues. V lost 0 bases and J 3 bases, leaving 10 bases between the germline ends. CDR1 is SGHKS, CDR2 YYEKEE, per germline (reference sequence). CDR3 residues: CASSLGQANYEQYF. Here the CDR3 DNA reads TGTGCCAGCAGCTTGGGACAGGCTAACTACGAGCAGTACTTC.

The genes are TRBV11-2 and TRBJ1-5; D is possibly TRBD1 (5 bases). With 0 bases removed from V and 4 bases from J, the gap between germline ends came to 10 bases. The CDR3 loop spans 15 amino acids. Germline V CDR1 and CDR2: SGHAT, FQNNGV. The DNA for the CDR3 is TGTGCCAGCAGCTTAGATGGAAAGGGGAATCAGCCCCAGCATTTT. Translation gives CASSLDGKGNQPQHF.

The CDR3: CASISAGSEELFF. In DNA, the CDR3 is TGTGCCAGCATCTCGGCGGGGTCGGAGGAGCTGTTTTTT. The chain has TRBV5-4 and TRBJ2-2, with D perhaps TRBD2 (6 bases). Trimming cost V 6 bases and J 10 bases, with 16 bases left between them. Germline CDR1 and CDR2: SGHNT and YYREEE (reference sequence). The CDR3 covers 13 residues.

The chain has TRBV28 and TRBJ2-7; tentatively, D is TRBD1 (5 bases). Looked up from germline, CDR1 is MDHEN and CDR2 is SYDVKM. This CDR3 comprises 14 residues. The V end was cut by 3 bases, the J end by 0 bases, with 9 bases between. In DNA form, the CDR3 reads TGTGCCAGCAGTTTGGACACCTTCTCCTACGAGCAGTACTTC. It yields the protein CASSLDTFSYEQYF.

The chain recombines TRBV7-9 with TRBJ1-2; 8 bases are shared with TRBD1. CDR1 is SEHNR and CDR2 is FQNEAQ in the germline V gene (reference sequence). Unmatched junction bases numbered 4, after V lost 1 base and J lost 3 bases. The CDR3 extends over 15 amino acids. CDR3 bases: TGTGCCAGCAGCTTAGAACAGGGGGTTCACTATGGCTACACCTTC. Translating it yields CASSLEQGVHYGYTF.

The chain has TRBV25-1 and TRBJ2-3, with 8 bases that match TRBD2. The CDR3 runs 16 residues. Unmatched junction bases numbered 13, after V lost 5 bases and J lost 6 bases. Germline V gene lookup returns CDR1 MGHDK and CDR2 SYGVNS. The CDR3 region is CASSLGVAGPRDTQYF. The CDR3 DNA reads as TGTGCCAGCAGTCTAGGGGTAGCGGGGCCTCGGGATACGCAGTATTTT.

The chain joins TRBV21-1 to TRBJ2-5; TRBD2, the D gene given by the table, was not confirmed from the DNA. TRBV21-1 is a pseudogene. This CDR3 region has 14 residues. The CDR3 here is CASSTRGIEETQYF. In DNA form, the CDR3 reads TGTGCCAGCAGCACAAGAGGGATAGAAGAGACCCAGTACTTC.

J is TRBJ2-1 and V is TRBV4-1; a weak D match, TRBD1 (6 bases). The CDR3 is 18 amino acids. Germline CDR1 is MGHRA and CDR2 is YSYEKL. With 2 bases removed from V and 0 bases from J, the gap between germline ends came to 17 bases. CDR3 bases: TGCGCCAGCAGCCAATCAACTTCAGCGGACAGCTCCTACAATGAGCAGTTCTTC. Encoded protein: CASSQSTSADSSYNEQFF.

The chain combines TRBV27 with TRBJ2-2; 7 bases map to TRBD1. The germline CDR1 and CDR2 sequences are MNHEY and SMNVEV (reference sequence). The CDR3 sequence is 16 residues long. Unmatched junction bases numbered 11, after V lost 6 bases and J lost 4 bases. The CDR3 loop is CASSQTGTVVTGELFF. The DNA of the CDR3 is TGTGCCAGCAGCCAAACCGGGACAGTGGTCACCGGGGAGCTGTTTTTT.

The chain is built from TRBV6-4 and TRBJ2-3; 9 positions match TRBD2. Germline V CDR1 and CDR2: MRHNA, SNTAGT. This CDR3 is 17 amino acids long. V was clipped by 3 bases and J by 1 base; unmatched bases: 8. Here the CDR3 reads CASSEAGGRPGTDTQYF. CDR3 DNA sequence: TGTGCCAGCAGTGAGGCGGGGGGGCGCCCCGGCACAGATACGCAGTATTTT.

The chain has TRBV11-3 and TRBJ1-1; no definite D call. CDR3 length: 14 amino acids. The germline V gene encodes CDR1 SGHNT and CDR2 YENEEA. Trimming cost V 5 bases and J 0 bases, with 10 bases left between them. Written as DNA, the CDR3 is TGTGCCAGCAGCGTTCGGGTTATGAACACTGAAGCTTTCTTT. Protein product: CASSVRVMNTEAFF.

The CDR3 DNA reads TGTGCCAGCAGAAACTCAGGGGTTGGTGGCTACACCTTC. Protein sequence: CASRNSGVGGYTF. This chain links TRBV28 with TRBJ1-2, with a possible D match to TRBD1 (6 bases). Trimming took 6 bases from V and 7 from J, leaving 15 bases between them. This CDR3 region has 13 residues. Germline V CDR1 and CDR2: MDHEN, SYDVKM.

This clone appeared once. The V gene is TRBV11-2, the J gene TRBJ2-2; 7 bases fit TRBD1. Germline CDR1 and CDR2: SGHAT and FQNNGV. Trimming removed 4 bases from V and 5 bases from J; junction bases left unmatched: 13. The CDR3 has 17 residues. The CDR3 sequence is CASSSQRGGPGTGELFF. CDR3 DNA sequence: TGTGCCAGCAGCTCGCAGAGAGGGGGCCCGGGAACCGGGGAGCTGTTTTTT.

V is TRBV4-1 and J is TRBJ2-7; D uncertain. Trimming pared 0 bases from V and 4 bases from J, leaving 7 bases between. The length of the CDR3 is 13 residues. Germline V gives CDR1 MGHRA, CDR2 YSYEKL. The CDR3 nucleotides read TGCGCCAGCAGCCAAGAACTGTTATACGAGCAGTACTTC. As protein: CASSQELLYEQYF.